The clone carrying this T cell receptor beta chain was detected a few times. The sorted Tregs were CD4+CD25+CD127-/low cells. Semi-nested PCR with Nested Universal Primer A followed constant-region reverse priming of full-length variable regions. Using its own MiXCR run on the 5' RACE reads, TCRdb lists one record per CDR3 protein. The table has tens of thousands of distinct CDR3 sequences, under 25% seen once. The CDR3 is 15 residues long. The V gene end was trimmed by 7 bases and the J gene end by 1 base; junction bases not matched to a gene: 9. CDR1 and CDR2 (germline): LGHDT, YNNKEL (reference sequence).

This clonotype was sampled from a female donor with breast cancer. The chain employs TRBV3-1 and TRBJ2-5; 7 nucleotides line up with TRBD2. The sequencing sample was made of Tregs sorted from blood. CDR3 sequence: CASTIAGLSQETQYF. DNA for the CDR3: TGTGCCAGCACGATAGCGGGCCTTTCCCAAGAGACCCAGTACTTC.